This T cell receptor beta chain was identified in a study of blood T cell repertoires in COVID-19. Overall study context: Acute and convalescent COVID-19 specimens originated in the United States, Italy and Spain.

Original processing methods: Amplified reference gene primers provided the basis for estimating nucleated cell counts. The method was immunoSEQ multiplex PCR; TCRdb's version includes in-frame clones alone and lacks a portion of them. That table is the source of V, J and clone size, and D and trimming were worked out from the DNA. The top ten hold about 12% of the sample, which has about 100,000 clones, about 80% seen once. The CDR3 runs 14 residues. After removal of 3 bases from V and 2 bases from J, the junction contained 2 bases not matched to a gene. Per germline, CDR1 KGHSH and CDR2 LQKENI. The chain couples TRBV18 to TRBJ2-3; 7 bases map to TRBD2. The receptor comes from an older woman with acute or convalescent COVID-19. The sequenced material came from peripheral blood. As DNA, the CDR3 is TGTGCCAGCTCACCGCGGGGGTACACAGATACGCAGTATTTT. It encodes CASSPRGYTDTQYF.